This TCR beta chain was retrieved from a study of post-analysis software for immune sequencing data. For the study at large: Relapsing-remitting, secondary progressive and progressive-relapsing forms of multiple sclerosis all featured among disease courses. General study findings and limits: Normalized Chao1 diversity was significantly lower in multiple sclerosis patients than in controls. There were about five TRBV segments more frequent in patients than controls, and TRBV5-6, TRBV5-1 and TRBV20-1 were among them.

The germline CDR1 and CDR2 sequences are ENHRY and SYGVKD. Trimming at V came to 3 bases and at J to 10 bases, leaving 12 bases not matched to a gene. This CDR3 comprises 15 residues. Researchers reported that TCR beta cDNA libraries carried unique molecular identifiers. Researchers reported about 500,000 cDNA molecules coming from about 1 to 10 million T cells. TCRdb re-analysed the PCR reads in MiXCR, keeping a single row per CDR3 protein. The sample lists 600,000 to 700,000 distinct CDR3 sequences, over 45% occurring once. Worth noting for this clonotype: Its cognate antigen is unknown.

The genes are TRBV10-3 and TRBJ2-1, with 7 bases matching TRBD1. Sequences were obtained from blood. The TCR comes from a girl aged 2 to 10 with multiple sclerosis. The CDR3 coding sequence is TGTGCCATCAGTGACGCTGCACAGGGGCTCTACGAGCAGTTCTTC. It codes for CAISDAAQGLYEQFF.